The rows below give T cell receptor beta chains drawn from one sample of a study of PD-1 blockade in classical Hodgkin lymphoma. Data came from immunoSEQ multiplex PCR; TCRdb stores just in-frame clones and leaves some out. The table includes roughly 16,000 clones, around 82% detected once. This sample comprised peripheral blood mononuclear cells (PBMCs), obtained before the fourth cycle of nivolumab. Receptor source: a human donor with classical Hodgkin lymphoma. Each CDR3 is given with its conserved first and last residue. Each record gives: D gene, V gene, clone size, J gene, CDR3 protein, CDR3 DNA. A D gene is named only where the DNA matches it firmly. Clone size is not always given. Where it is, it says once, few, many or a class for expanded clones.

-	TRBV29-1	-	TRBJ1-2	CSALQGFDGYTF	TGCAGCGCCCTACAGGGTTTTGATGGCTACACCTTC
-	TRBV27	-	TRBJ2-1	CASSLSRSPNEQFF	TGTGCCAGCAGTCTATCCCGCAGCCCCAATGAGCAGTTCTTC
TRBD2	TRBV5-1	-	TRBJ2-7	CASSGGLADEQYF	TGCGCCAGCAGCGGAGGACTAGCGGATGAGCAGTACTTC
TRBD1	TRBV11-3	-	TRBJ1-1	CASSLTGAAEAFF	TGTGCCAGCAGTCTTACAGGGGCGGCTGAAGCTTTCTTT
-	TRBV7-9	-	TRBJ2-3	CASSSLGGITDTQYF	TGTGCCAGCAGCTCGCTAGGGGGGATCACAGATACGCAGTATTTT
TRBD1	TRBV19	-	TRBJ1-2	CASSISGQGTYGYTF	TGTGCCAGTAGTATTTCAGGACAGGGGACCTATGGCTACACCTTC
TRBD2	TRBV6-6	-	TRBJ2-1	CASSFGLEGLGEQFF	TGTGCCAGCAGTTTTGGACTAGAAGGGTTAGGTGAGCAGTTCTTC
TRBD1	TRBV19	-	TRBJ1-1	CASTPRQGQNTEAFF	TGTGCCAGTACCCCAAGACAGGGACAGAACACTGAAGCTTTCTTT
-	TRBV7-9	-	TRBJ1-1	CASSPPPGAGTEAFF	TGTGCCAGCAGCCCACCCCCGGGGGCTGGCACTGAAGCTTTCTTT
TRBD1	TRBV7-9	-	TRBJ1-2	CASSFGQGDGYTF	TGTGCCAGCAGCTTTGGACAGGGGGATGGCTACACCTTC
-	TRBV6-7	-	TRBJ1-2	CASSYSRVQGGYGYTF	TGTGCCAGCAGTTACTCGAGAGTTCAGGGAGGGTATGGCTACACCTTC
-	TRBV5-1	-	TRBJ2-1	CASSLLGASYNEQFF	TGCGCCAGCAGCTTGTTGGGGGCCTCCTACAATGAGCAGTTCTTC
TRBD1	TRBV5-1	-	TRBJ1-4	CASSSGTGDEKLFF	TGCGCCAGCAGCTCAGGGACAGGGGATGAAAAACTGTTTTTT
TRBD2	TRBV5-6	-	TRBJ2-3	CASSLGLATDTQYF	TGTGCCAGCAGCTTAGGACTAGCCACAGATACGCAGTATTTT
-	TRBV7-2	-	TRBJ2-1	CASSLVYNEQFF	TGTGCCAGCAGCTTAGTCTACAATGAGCAGTTCTTC
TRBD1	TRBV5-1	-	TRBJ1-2	CASSFTGDYGYTF	TGCGCCAGCAGCTTTACAGGGGACTATGGCTACACCTTC
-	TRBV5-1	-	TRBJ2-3	CASSLVGQDTQYF	TGCGCCAGCAGCTTGGTCGGCCAGGATACGCAGTATTTT
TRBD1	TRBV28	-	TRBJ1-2	CASSFQPGQGGYGYTF	TGTGCCAGCAGTTTCCAACCGGGACAGGGGGGCTATGGCTACACCTTC
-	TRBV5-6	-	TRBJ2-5	CASSLVSCLETQYF	TGTGCCAGCAGCTTGGTCTCATGTTTGGAGACCCAGTACTTC
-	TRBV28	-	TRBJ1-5	CASSLAGKGQPQHF	TGTGCCAGCAGTTTAGCGGGGAAGGGTCAGCCCCAGCATTTT
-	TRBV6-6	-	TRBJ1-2	CASSSSGGNYGYTF	TGTGCCAGCAGCTCCTCGGGGGGTAACTATGGCTACACCTTC
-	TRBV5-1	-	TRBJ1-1	CASSLGPPPGVAEAFF	TGCGCCAGCAGCTTGGGGCCCCCCCCAGGGGTCGCTGAAGCTTTCTTT
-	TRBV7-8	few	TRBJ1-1	CASSPSGGTGTEAFF	TGTGCCAGCAGCCCTAGTGGGGGGACGGGCACTGAAGCTTTCTTT
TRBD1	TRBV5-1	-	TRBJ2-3	CASSWGQGTTDTQYF	TGCGCCAGCAGCTGGGGACAGGGGACCACAGATACGCAGTATTTT
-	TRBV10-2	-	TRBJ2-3	CASSGRNTDTQYF	TGCGCCAGCAGTGGGAGGAACACAGATACGCAGTATTTT
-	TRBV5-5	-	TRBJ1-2	CASSLVAGERSLFYGYTF	TGTGCCAGCAGCTTGGTTGCGGGGGAGAGATCCCTTTTCTATGGCTACACCTTC
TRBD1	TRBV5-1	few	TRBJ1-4	CASSSGTGGAFEKLFF	TGCGCCAGCAGCTCCGGGACAGGGGGGGCATTTGAAAAACTGTTTTTT
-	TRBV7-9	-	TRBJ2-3	CASSSEIGDTQYF	TGTGCCAGCAGCTCCGAGATCGGAGATACGCAGTATTTT